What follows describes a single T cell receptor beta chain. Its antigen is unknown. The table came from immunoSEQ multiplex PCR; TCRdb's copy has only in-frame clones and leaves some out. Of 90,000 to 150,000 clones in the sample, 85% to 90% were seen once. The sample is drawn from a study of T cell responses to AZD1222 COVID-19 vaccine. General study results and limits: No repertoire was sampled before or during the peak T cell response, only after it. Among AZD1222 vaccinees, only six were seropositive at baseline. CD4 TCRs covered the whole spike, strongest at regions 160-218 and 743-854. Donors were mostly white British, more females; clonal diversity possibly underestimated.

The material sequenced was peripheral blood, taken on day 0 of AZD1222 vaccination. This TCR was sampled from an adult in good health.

CDR3 region: CASTLRDRAYNEQFF. In DNA, the CDR3 is TGTGCCAGCACCCTCCGGGACAGAGCCTACAATGAGCAGTTCTTC. The chain employs TRBV28 and TRBJ2-1, with 7 bases aligning to TRBD1. The CDR3 contains 15 residues. CDR1 MDHEN and CDR2 SYDVKM come from the germline V gene. The V gene end was trimmed by 7 bases and the J gene end by 2 bases; junction bases not matched to a gene: 8.